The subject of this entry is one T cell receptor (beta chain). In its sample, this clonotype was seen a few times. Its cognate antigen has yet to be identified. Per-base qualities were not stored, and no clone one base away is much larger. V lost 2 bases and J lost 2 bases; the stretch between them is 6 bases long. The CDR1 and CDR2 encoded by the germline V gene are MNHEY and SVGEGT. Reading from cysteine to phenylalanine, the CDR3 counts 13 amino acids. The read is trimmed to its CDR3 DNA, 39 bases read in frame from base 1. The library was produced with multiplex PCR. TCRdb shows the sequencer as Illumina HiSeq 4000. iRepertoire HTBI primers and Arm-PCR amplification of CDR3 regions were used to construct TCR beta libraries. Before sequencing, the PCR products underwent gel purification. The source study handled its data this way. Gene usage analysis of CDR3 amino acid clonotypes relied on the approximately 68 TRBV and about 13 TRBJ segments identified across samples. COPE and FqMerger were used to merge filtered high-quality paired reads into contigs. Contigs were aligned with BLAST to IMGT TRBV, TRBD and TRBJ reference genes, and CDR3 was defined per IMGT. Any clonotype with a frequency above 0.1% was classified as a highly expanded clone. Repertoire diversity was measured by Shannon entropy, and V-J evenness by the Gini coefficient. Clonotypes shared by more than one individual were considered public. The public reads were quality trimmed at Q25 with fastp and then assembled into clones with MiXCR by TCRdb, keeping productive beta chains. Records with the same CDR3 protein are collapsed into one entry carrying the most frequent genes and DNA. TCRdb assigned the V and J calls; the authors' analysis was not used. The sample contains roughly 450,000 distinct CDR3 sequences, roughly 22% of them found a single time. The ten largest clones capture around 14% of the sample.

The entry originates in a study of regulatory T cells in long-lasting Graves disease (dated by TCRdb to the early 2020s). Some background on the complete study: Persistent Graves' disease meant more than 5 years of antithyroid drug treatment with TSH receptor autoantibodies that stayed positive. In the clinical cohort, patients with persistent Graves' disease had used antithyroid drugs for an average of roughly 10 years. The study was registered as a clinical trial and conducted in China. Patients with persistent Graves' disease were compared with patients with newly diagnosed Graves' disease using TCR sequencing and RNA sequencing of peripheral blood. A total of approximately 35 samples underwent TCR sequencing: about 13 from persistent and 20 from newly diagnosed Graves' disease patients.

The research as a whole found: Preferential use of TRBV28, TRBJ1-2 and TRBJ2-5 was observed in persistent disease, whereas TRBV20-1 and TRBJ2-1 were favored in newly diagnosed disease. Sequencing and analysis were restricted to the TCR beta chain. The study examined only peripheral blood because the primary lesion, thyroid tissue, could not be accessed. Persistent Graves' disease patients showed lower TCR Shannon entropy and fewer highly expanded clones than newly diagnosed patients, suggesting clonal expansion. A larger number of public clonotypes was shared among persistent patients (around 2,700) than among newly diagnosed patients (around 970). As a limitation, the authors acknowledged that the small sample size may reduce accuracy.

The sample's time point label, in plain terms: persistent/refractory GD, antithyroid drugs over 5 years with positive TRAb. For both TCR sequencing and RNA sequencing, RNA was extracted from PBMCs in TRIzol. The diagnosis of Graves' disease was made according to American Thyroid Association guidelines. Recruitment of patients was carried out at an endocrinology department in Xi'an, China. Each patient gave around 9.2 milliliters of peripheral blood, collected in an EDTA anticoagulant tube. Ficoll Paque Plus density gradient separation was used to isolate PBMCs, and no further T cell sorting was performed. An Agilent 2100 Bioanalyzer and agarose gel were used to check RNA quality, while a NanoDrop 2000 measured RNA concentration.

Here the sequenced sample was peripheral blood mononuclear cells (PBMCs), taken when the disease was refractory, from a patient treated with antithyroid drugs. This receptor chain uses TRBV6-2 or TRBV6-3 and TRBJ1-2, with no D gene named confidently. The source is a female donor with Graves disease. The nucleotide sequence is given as TGTGCCAGCAGTTACGTTAGCAACTATGGCTACACCTTC. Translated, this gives CASSYVSNYGYTF.